The present entry profiles one T cell receptor (beta chain) with its context. The record originates from a study of OX40 agonist ivuxolimab in advanced cancers. Study background: Six ivuxolimab dose levels, 0.01 to 10 mg/kg, were given intravenously every 2 weeks. The dose-escalation cohort was around 83% male, with a mean age of around 54 years, ranging roughly 23 to 79. Prior anti-PD-1, anti-PD-L1 or anti-CTLA-4 therapy did not bar entry, and roughly 40% had some.

CDR1 and CDR2 from the germline V gene are LGHNA and YNFKEQ. This CDR3 is 16 amino acids long. The V end was cut by 4 bases, the J end by 1 base, with 14 bases between. Clones were read by immunoSEQ multiplex PCR, and TCRdb kept only the in-frame ones, dropping some. The sample lists fewer than 75,000 clones, about 87% occurring once. Source: CD4+ or CD8+ T cells sorted from blood, taken in a trial of the OX40 agonist ivuxolimab. The gene calls are TRBV4-2 and TRBJ1-3; TRBD1 is a possible D gene (5 bases). The TCR originated in an adult with an advanced solid tumor such as melanoma, head and neck, liver or kidney cancer. This CDR3 reads CASSRGGLGSGNTIYF. The CDR3 DNA sequence: TGTGCCAGCAGCCGCGGGGGACTGGGATCTGGAAACACCATATATTTT.